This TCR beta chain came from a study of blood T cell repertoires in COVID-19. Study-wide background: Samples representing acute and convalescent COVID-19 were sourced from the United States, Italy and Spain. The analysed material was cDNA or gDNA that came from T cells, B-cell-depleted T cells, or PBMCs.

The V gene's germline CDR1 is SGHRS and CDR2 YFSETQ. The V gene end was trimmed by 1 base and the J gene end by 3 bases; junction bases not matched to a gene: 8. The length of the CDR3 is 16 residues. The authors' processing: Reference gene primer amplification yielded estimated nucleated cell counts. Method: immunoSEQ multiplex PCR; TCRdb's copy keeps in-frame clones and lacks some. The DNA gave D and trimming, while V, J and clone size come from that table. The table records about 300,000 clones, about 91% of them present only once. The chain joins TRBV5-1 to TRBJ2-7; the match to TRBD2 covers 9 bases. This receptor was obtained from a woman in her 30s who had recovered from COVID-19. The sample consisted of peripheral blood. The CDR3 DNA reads TGCGCCAGCAGCTTGCGTGCGGGGGGGGCCGTCTACGAGCAGTACTTC. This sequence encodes CASSLRAGGAVYEQYF.